This T cell receptor beta chain emerged from a study of T-cell reconstitution after alpha-beta-depleted transplantation in children. CDR3 length: 16 amino acids. Germline loops: CDR1 MGHDK, CDR2 SYGVNS. V was shortened by 3 bases and J by 1 base, with 13 bases between the two germline ends. The authors prepared the TCRbeta library with unique molecular identifiers. TCRdb re-called the PCR reads with MiXCR, one entry per CDR3 protein. The data hold almost 500,000 distinct CDR3 sequences, with about 12% observed a single time. Sample: PBMCs from the stem cell graft donor, taken from the stem cell graft. The chain couples TRBV25-1 to TRBJ2-1; D possibly corresponds to TRBD1 (6 bases). The sequence came from a human donor who donated a stem cell graft to a child with combined immunodeficiency. As DNA, the CDR3 is TGTGCCAGCAGTGAGGTAACAGGGCGTTCCTACAATGAGCAGTTCTTC. Translating it yields CASSEVTGRSYNEQFF.